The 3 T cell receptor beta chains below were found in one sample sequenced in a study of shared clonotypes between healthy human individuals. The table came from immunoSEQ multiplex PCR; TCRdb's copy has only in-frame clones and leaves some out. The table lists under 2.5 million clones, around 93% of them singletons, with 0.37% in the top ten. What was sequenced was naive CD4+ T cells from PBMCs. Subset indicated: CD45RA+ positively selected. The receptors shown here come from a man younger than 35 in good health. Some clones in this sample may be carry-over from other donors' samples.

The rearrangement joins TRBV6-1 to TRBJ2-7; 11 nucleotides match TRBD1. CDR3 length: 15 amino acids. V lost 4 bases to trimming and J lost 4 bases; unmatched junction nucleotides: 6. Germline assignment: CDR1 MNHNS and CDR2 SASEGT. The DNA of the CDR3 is TGTGCCAGCAGTGGGAGGGACAGGGGGGGATACGAGCAGTACTTC. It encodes CASSGRDRGGYEQYF.

The CDR3 loop is CASGVQREVHTGELFF. DNA for the CDR3: TGTGCTAGTGGTGTCCAGCGGGAGGTGCACACCGGGGAGCTGTTTTTT. The chain uses TRBV12-5 and TRBJ2-2; 9 nucleotides match TRBD2. The germline CDR1 and CDR2 sequences are LGHNT and FRNRAP. The CDR3 totals 16 residues. With 5 bases clipped from V and 3 bases from J, the junction kept 7 bases outside the gene matches.

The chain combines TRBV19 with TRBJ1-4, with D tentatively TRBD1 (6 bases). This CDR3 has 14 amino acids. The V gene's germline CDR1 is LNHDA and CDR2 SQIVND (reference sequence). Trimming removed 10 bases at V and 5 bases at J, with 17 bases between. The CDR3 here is CAIERGTANEKLFF. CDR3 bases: TGTGCCATCGAGAGGGGGACGGCAAATGAAAAACTGTTTTTT.